Listed below are T cell receptor beta chains from one sample, sequenced in a study of long-term antiretroviral therapy in people with HIV. Produced via immunoSEQ multiplex PCR; TCRdb's table is partial and in-frame only. The sample has about 30,000 clones, 85% to 95% seen once; the top ten hold 3.5% to 4.5%. Sequenced material: unsorted PBMCs, taken approximately 5.1 years after starting antiretroviral therapy. The receptors come from a woman between 45 and 65 years old with HIV. Both conserved end residues are part of each CDR3. The D gene is left open where the match is weak. Part of the rows lack a size; the others show once, few, many or a class for expanded clones.

j_gene | v_gene | abundance | d_gene | CDR3aa | CDR3nt
TRBJ1-2 | TRBV7-6 | . | TRBD1 | CASSHADRGLGGYTF | TGTGCCAGCAGCCACGCGGACAGGGGGTTAGGTGGCTACACCTTC
TRBJ2-3 | TRBV7-2 | . | TRBD1 | CASGLRGRVADTQYF | TGTGCCAGTGGGCTGAGGGGGCGGGTGGCAGATACGCAGTATTTT
TRBJ1-3 | TRBV29-1 | . | . | CSVAISGNTIYF | TGCAGCGTCGCTATCTCTGGAAACACCATATATTTT
TRBJ1-2 | TRBV7-9 | . | . | CASSSPREHYGYTF | TGTGCCAGCAGCTCACCCCGGGAGCATTATGGCTACACCTTC
TRBJ2-1 | TRBV7-9 | . | . | CASILGSYNEQFF | TGTGCCAGCATCCTCGGGTCCTACAATGAGCAGTTCTTC
TRBJ1-6 | TRBV11-2 | . | TRBD1 | CASSGTGVSPLHF | TGTGCCAGCTCCGGGACAGGGGTATCACCCCTCCACTTT
TRBJ2-7 | TRBV2 | . | TRBD2 | CASKRGAYYEQYF | TGTGCCAGCAAGCGGGGGGCGTACTACGAGCAGTACTTC
TRBJ1-1 | TRBV7-9 | . | . | CASSVGGPDTEAFF | TGTGCCAGCAGCGTTGGGGGGCCGGACACTGAAGCTTTCTTT
TRBJ2-3 | TRBV2 | . | . | CASSPQGFTDTQYF | TGTGCCAGCAGTCCACAGGGATTCACAGATACGCAGTATTTT
TRBJ2-2 | TRBV5-5 | . | . | CASSLGPNTGELFF | TGTGCCAGCAGCTTGGGGCCTAACACCGGGGAGCTGTTTTTT
TRBJ1-2 | TRBV7-2 | . | . | CASSSTVYGYTF | TGTGCCAGCAGCTCGACAGTCTATGGCTACACCTTC
TRBJ1-1 | TRBV6-6 | . | . | CASSPQGWNTEAFF | TGTGCCAGCAGCCCACAGGGTTGGAACACTGAAGCTTTCTTT
TRBJ1-1 | TRBV28 | once | . | CASSSSTGSGEAFF | .
TRBJ1-2 | TRBV7-2 | . | TRBD1 | CASSQLTPGGDYGYTF | TGTGCCAGCAGCCAACTTACCCCAGGGGGGGACTATGGCTACACCTTC
TRBJ2-2 | TRBV11-2 | . | TRBD2 | CASSPLAGGLSNTGELFF | TGTGCCAGCAGCCCACTAGCGGGGGGATTATCGAACACCGGGGAGCTGTTTTTT
TRBJ2-5 | TRBV2 | once | TRBD2 | CASSARTSGVPYF | TGTGCCAGCAGTGCCAGGACTAGCGGGGTCCCATACTTC
TRBJ1-5 | TRBV19 | once | . | CASSVTGRNNQPQHF | TGTGCCAGTAGTGTGACAGGACGGAACAATCAGCCCCAGCATTTT
TRBJ1-6 | TRBV2 | . | . | CASSERESSYNSPLHF | TGTGCCAGCAGTGAAAGAGAAAGCTCCTATAATTCACCCCTCCACTTT
TRBJ2-5 | TRBV29-1 | once | TRBD1 | CSVHGQGIETQYF | TGCAGCGTCCACGGACAGGGGATCGAGACCCAGTACTTC
TRBJ2-7 | TRBV9 | . | TRBD2 | CASSQLAGGPYEQYF | TGTGCCAGCAGCCAACTAGCGGGGGGGCCCTACGAGCAGTACTTC
TRBJ2-7 | TRBV7-9 | . | . | CASSLVSRHEQYF | TGTGCCAGCAGCTTAGTGTCGCGGCATGAGCAGTACTTC
TRBJ2-4 | TRBV27 | . | TRBD1 | CASSLMDRNHIQYF | TGTGCCAGCAGTTTAATGGACAGGAACCACATTCAGTACTTC
TRBJ2-1 | TRBV5-4 | . | TRBD2 | CASSLSGLAGDRNEQFF | TGTGCCAGCAGCTTGAGTGGACTAGCGGGGGATCGCAATGAGCAGTTCTTC
TRBJ2-7 | TRBV27 | . | . | CASSLSPGNPYEQYF | TGTGCCAGCAGTTTATCCCCAGGGAATCCCTACGAGCAGTACTTC
TRBJ2-7 | TRBV15 | . | . | CATSEYRAGFYEQYF | TGTGCCACCAGCGAGTACAGGGCCGGCTTTTACGAGCAGTACTTC
TRBJ1-1 | TRBV12-5 | . | . | CASGLKQTNTEAFF | TGTGCTAGTGGTTTGAAACAGACTAACACTGAAGCTTTCTTT
TRBJ2-4 | TRBV2 | . | . | CASSEPAGGLRSKNIQYF | TGTGCCAGCAGTGAACCTGCTGGGGGTCTCCGCTCCAAAAACATTCAGTACTTC
TRBJ1-5 | TRBV5-6 | . | . | CASSLYRNQPQHF | TGTGCCAGCAGCTTGTATAGGAATCAGCCCCAGCATTTT
TRBJ2-5 | TRBV19 | . | . | CASMGGDLGETQYF | TGTGCCAGTATGGGCGGGGACCTTGGGGAGACCCAGTACTTC
TRBJ1-2 | TRBV14 | . | . | CASSQDRGVSNYGYTF | TGTGCCAGCAGCCAAGATCGCGGAGTTTCTAACTATGGCTACACCTTC
TRBJ2-2 | TRBV7-2 | . | . | CASSLRRLGDTGELFF | TGTGCCAGCAGCCTCAGGCGGCTAGGAGACACCGGGGAGCTGTTTTTT
TRBJ2-2 | TRBV4-3 | . | . | CASSQAISGGPGPGELFF | TGCGCCAGCAGCCAAGCCATATCGGGGGGCCCGGGTCCCGGGGAGCTGTTTTTT
TRBJ1-2 | TRBV30 | . | TRBD1 | CAWSNSGGLGLYGYTF | TGTGCCTGGAGTAATTCAGGGGGCCTGGGTCTCTATGGCTACACCTTC
TRBJ1-1 | TRBV30 | . | . | CAWDSGHPEAFF | TGTGCCTGGGATTCAGGGCATCCTGAAGCTTTCTTT
TRBJ1-2 | TRBV25-1 | . | . | CASSYGENYGYTF | TGTGCCAGCAGTTACGGAGAAAACTATGGCTACACCTTC
TRBJ1-1 | TRBV5-1 | . | . | CASSLVQDGTEAFF | TGCGCCAGCAGCTTGGTACAGGATGGGACTGAAGCTTTCTTT
TRBJ1-5 | TRBV19 | . | . | CASSSRQANQPQHF | TGTGCCAGTAGTTCACGACAGGCTAATCAGCCCCAGCATTTT
TRBJ2-2 | TRBV7-7 | . | . | CASSLRLGGELFF | TGTGCTAGCAGCTTAAGGTTGGGCGGGGAGCTGTTTTTT
TRBJ1-2 | TRBV4-2 | . | . | CASSQGVSNYGYTF | TGTGCCAGCAGCCAAGGGGTCTCTAACTATGGCTACACCTTC
TRBJ1-4 | TRBV5-5 | . | . | CASSLDGRGEEKLFF | TGTGCCAGCAGCTTAGATGGCAGGGGCGAGGAAAAACTGTTTTTT
TRBJ1-2 | TRBV4-2 | once | . | CASSSDMAAGYTF | TGTGCCAGCAGCTCCGACATGGCCGCAGGCTACACCTTC
TRBJ2-2 | TRBV19 | . | . | CASSYREGTGELFF | TGTGCCAGTAGTTACAGGGAAGGCACCGGGGAGCTGTTTTTT
TRBJ1-2 | TRBV5-5 | . | . | CASSSWTANYGYTF | TGTGCCAGCAGCTCCTGGACAGCTAACTATGGCTACACCTTC
TRBJ2-7 | TRBV25-1 | . | . | CASTGRLRGEQYF | TGTGCCAGCACTGGACGGTTGAGGGGCGAGCAGTACTTC
TRBJ1-3 | TRBV10-3 | . | TRBD1 | CAISNRQGAGNTIYF | TGTGCCATCAGTAATAGACAGGGGGCTGGAAACACCATATATTTT
TRBJ2-7 | TRBV7-3 | . | . | CASSLERANYEQYF | TGTGCCAGCAGCTTAGAAAGGGCGAACTACGAGCAGTACTTC